This T cell receptor (beta chain) was observed in a study of shared clonotypes between healthy human individuals. Study background: Three plates were used per donor for CD4 naive, three for CD4 memory, two for CD8 naive and one for CD8 memory. Study results and limitations: The diversity represented, both genetic and in exposure history, was limited by few donors. Richness estimates generally favored naive over memory subsets.

CDR3 size: 13 residues. V lost 5 bases, J lost 6 bases, and 14 bases lay in between. The V gene's germline CDR1 is SGHTA and CDR2 FQGTGA. Comment on this clone: The antigen is not known.

In the original analysis: Filtering was not the same, since immunoSEQ gave junction-only sequences without quality scores. Data came from immunoSEQ multiplex PCR; TCRdb stores just in-frame clones and leaves some out. V and J calls and clone size are given by that table; D and trimming were obtained from the DNA. The table shows about 2.1 million clones, with roughly 95% occurring only once. CD45RO-negative CD8 cells positively selected for CCR7 made up the naive population, which excluded terminally differentiated effector memory CD45RA+ cells. Sequenced sample: naive CD8+ T cells from PBMCs. The chain carries TRBV7-3 and TRBJ2-7, with D possibly called TRBD1 or TRBD2 (6 bases each). The receptor was derived from a man in his late teens or twenties in good health. Some clones in this sample may be carry-over from other donors' samples. CDR3 nucleotides: TGTGCCAGCAGCCCATGGGGGGCCGGCGAGCAGTACTTC. Translating it yields CASSPWGAGEQYF.